The 17 T cell receptor beta chains listed next were all sequenced from one sample in a study of T cell responses to AZD1222 COVID-19 vaccine. Generated by immunoSEQ multiplex PCR, the TCRdb table keeps only in-frame clones and is missing some. The sample shows 95,000 to 150,000 clones, 85% to 90% of them seen only once. Source: peripheral blood, taken on day 0 of AZD1222 vaccination. Every receptor here comes from an adult in good health.

This sequence joins TRBV6-9 and TRBJ1-5; 9 bases line up with TRBD1. Germline loops: CDR1 MNHGY, CDR2 SVAAGI. Germline trimming cut 6 bases from V and 3 bases from J; bases unmatched to any gene: 3. The CDR3 extends over 14 amino acids. In nucleotides, the CDR3 is TGTGCCAGCAGATGGGACAGGGTCAATCAGCCCCAGCATTTT. It yields the protein CASRWDRVNQPQHF.

This sequence joins TRBV10-1 and TRBJ2-5; TRBD1 aligns across 11 bases. Trimming cost V 3 bases and J 5 bases; bases outside gene matches: 11. CDR3 length: 17 residues. The germline V gene encodes CDR1 WNHNN and CDR2 SYGVQD (reference sequence). CDR3: CASSEGIRDRGRETQYF. For the CDR3, the DNA is TGCGCCAGCAGTGAAGGTATAAGGGACAGGGGGAGGGAGACCCAGTACTTC.

This chain uses TRBV29-1 with TRBJ1-1, with a possible D match to TRBD1 (5 bases). Trimming pared 3 bases from V and 4 bases from J, leaving 12 bases between. This CDR3 contains 13 residues. CDR1 is SQVTM and CDR2 is ANQGSEA in the germline V gene. CDR3 sequence reads: CSVEGGRATEAFF. CDR3 coding DNA: TGCAGCGTTGAGGGGGGAAGGGCCACTGAAGCTTTCTTT.

The V and J genes are TRBV19 and TRBJ1-5, with D possibly matching TRBD1 (6 bases). V shed 6 bases and J shed 3 bases, with 15 bases lying between them. Germline lookup yields CDR1 LNHDA and CDR2 SQIVND (reference sequence). The CDR3 contains 15 residues. Here the CDR3 DNA reads TGTGCCAGTAGACTAAACGACAGGATCAATCAGCCCCAGCATTTT. It yields the protein CASRLNDRINQPQHF. Full variable domain (outside the CDR3, taken from reference TRBV19 and TRBJ1-5): DGGITQSPKYLFRKEGQNVTLSCEQNLNHDAMYWYRQDPGQGLRLIYYSQIVNDFQKGDIAEGYSVSREKKESFPLTVTSAQKNPTAFYLCASRLNDRINQPQHFGDGTRLSIL.

The gene calls are TRBV7-8 and TRBJ1-4, with 11 bases identical to TRBD1. The V gene's germline CDR1 is SGHVS and CDR2 FQNEAQ. The CDR3 spans 16 residues. The junction had 4 bases not matched to a gene; V was cut back by 1 base and J by 6 bases. CDR3 protein: CASSLGRTGGDEKLFF. For the CDR3, the DNA is TGTGCCAGCAGCTTAGGAAGGACAGGGGGCGATGAAAAACTGTTTTTT. The whole variable domain, filled in from reference TRBV7-8 and TRBJ1-4, reads GAGVSQSPRYKVAKRGQDVALRCDPISGHVSLFWYQQALGQGPEFLTYFQNEAQLDKSGLPSDRFFAERPEGSVSTLKIQRTQQEDSAVYLCASSLGRTGGDEKLFFGSGTQLSVL.

The V and J genes are TRBV27 and TRBJ1-5; D is undetermined. The length of the CDR3 is 14 residues. Germline CDR1 and CDR2: MNHEY and SMNVEV (reference sequence). V was trimmed by 6 bases and J by 4 bases, leaving 13 bases between them. The CDR3 region is CASRPGRGNQPQHF. CDR3 sequence (DNA): TGTGCCAGCAGACCTGGCAGAGGTAATCAGCCCCAGCATTTT.

The chain joins TRBV28 to TRBJ1-5; no reliable D call. This CDR3 contains 13 residues. Germline V CDR1 and CDR2: MDHEN, SYDVKM. V was trimmed by 6 bases and J by 1 base, leaving 7 bases between them. Here the CDR3 DNA reads TGTGCCAGCAGGCCGGACAGCAATCAGCCCCAGCATTTT. This sequence encodes CASRPDSNQPQHF. Full variable domain (remainder filled in from reference TRBV28 and TRBJ1-5): DVKVTQSSRYLVKRTGEKVFLECVQDMDHENMFWYRQDPGLGLRLIYFSYDVKMKEKGDIPEGYSVSREKKERFSLILESASTNQTSMYLCASRPDSNQPQHFGDGTRLSIL.

This rearrangement joins TRBV5-1 to TRBJ2-7; TRBD1 is a possible D gene (6 bases). Germline V gene lookup returns CDR1 SGHRS and CDR2 YFSETQ. The CDR3 is made up of 12 amino acids. The V and J ends lost 1 base and 5 bases respectively, with 7 bases between them. Written as DNA, the CDR3 is TGCGCCAGCAGCTTGCAGGGGCACGAGCAGTACTTC. It specifies CASSLQGHEQYF.

This clone came up a few times. The CDR3 DNA follows: TGTGCCAGCAGCTCCGCGGGAAATAGCAATCAGCCCCAGCATTTT. Translating gives CASSSAGNSNQPQHF. The rearrangement joins TRBV6-5 to TRBJ1-5, with D unclear. Germline CDR1 and CDR2: MNHEY and SVGAGI. The CDR3 consists of 15 residues. Trimming removed 6 bases at V and 0 bases at J, with 12 bases between.

CDR3 protein: CASSLEGRENTGELFF. The CDR3 bases are TGTGCCAGCAGCTTAGAGGGCAGGGAGAACACCGGGGAGCTGTTTTTT. The chain is built from TRBV11-3 and TRBJ2-2; a weak D match, TRBD1 (5 bases). From germline, CDR1 is SGHNT and CDR2 YENEEA. This CDR3 comprises 16 residues. Trimming stripped 0 bases from V and 1 base from J, with 9 bases between.

The chain recombines TRBV2 with TRBJ2-1, with TRBD2 matching over 7 bases. This CDR3 is built from 16 residues. From germline, CDR1 is SNHLY and CDR2 FYNNEI. Unmatched junction bases numbered 10, after V lost 5 bases and J lost 3 bases. Here the CDR3 reads CASSTPEGGVYNEQFF. The CDR3 region has the DNA TGTGCCAGCAGTACGCCTGAGGGAGGGGTCTACAATGAGCAGTTCTTC.

The rearrangement uses TRBV9 and TRBJ2-2; 7 nucleotides agree with TRBD1. CDR3 size: 17 residues. Losses at the gene ends were 4 bases for V and 4 bases for J; bases not matched to a gene: 13. Looked up from germline, CDR1 is SGDLS and CDR2 is YYNGEE. The CDR3 spells CASSRRDSLLGTGELFF. For the CDR3, the DNA is TGTGCCAGCAGCCGCCGGGACAGCCTTTTGGGCACCGGGGAGCTGTTTTTT.

The CDR3 loop is CASSSSHGTSGRADTQYF. Written as DNA, the CDR3 is TGTGCCAGCAGTTCTTCACACGGGACTAGCGGGAGGGCAGATACGCAGTATTTT. The J gene is TRBJ2-3, the V gene TRBV2, with TRBD2 identical over 16 bases. Germline V lookup: CDR1 SNHLY, CDR2 FYNNEI. V shed 5 bases, J shed 4 bases, and the junction held 9 bases outside the gene matches. The CDR3 runs to 18 residues.

The rearrangement uses TRBV4-2 and TRBJ2-3; perhaps D is TRBD1 or TRBD2 (5 bases each). CDR1 is LGHNA, CDR2 YNFKEQ, per germline. The CDR3 spans 17 residues. V gave up 0 bases and J gave up 0 bases, with 13 bases separating them. CDR3 DNA: TGTGCCAGCAGCCAAGATCCCCAGGGACGTAGCACAGATACGCAGTATTTT. Translated: CASSQDPQGRSTDTQYF.

This chain uses TRBV5-1 with TRBJ1-5; D unclear. Germline CDR1 and CDR2: SGHRS and YFSETQ. With 3 bases removed from V and 5 bases from J, the gap between germline ends came to 9 bases. There are 13 residues in the CDR3. The chain's CDR3 is CASSSEGHQPQHF. The CDR3 coding sequence is TGCGCCAGCAGCTCGGAAGGGCATCAGCCCCAGCATTTT.

This sequence joins TRBV3-1 (or the pseudogene TRBV3-2) and TRBJ2-5; 9 bases are a match to TRBD2. The V segment lost 0 bases and the J segment 1 base; nucleotides outside the gene matches: 3. The CDR3 covers 16 residues. Germline V CDR1 and CDR2: LGHDT, YNNKEL (reference sequence). The CDR3 region has the DNA TGTGCCAGCAGCCAAGAGCTAGCGGGGAGCCAAGAGACCCAGTACTTC. Translation: CASSQELAGSQETQYF.

This chain links TRBV29-1 with TRBJ1-1, with D hard to call. Germline loops: CDR1 SQVTM, CDR2 ANQGSEA. There are 13 residues in the CDR3. Trimming cost V 5 bases and J 4 bases, with 14 bases left between them. CDR3 in amino acids: CSVLDPPLTEAFF. The CDR3 DNA is TGCAGCGTTTTGGACCCCCCGCTCACTGAAGCTTTCTTT.